These T cell receptor beta chains were read from a single sample in a study of Ad26.COV2.S vaccination and SARS-CoV-2 variants. Repertoires were generated with immunoSEQ multiplex PCR, while TCRdb's copy carries only in-frame clones and drops some. The sample shows roughly 380,000 clones, 80% to 90% of them seen only once. The input for sequencing was peripheral blood, taken in a trial of Ad26.COV2.S vaccine versus placebo. The receptors derive from a person between 18 and 59 years old who received the Ad26.COV2.S COVID-19 vaccine or a placebo. Both conserved end residues are part of each CDR3. The D gene is left open where the match is weak. Not all rows give a size; the values are once, few, many and, for expanded clones, a class.

NA	NA	TRBJ1-1	TRBV6-5	CASTQGGPRTEAFF	TGTGCCAGCACCCAAGGGGGGCCTCGAACTGAAGCTTTCTTT
NA	NA	TRBJ1-6	TRBV27	CASSFSVVVGSSYNSPLHF	TGTGCCAGCAGTTTCTCCGTCGTGGTAGGGAGCTCCTATAATTCACCCCTCCACTTT
NA	NA	TRBJ1-5	TRBV6-2/TRBV6-3	CASSYGIRKPQHF	TGTGCCAGCAGTTACGGGATTAGGAAGCCCCAGCATTTT
NA	NA	TRBJ2-5	TRBV28	CASGASGRAAQETQYF	TGTGCCAGCGGCGCCAGCGGGCGGGCTGCACAAGAGACCCAGTACTTC
TRBD1	NA	TRBJ2-5	TRBV10-3	CAIRGQTQETQYF	TGTGCCATCAGGGGACAGACCCAAGAGACCCAGTACTTC
TRBD1	NA	TRBJ1-5	TRBV19	CASSYSGGGQPQHF	TGTGCCAGTAGTTACTCAGGGGGCGGTCAGCCCCAGCATTTT
TRBD1	NA	TRBJ2-2	TRBV15	CATSSPGQGFDIGELFF	TGTGCCACCAGCAGCCCGGGACAGGGGTTTGATATCGGGGAGCTGTTTTTT
TRBD2	NA	TRBJ2-7	TRBV15	CATSRDPGGGYEQYF	TGTGCCACCAGCAGAGATCCCGGGGGGGGCTACGAGCAGTACTTC
NA	NA	TRBJ1-1	TRBV27	CASSPSTGSNTEAFF	TGTGCCAGCAGTCCCTCCACGGGGAGCAACACTGAAGCTTTCTTT
NA	NA	TRBJ2-6	TRBV5-1	CASSWTPVSGANVLTF	TGCGCCAGCAGCTGGACTCCTGTCTCTGGGGCCAACGTCCTGACTTTC
NA	NA	TRBJ1-5	TRBV11-2	CASSLEGASGQPQHF	TGTGCCAGCAGCTTAGAGGGGGCCAGCGGTCAGCCCCAGCATTTT
NA	NA	TRBJ2-3	TRBV5-4	CASSLEGETDTQYF	TGTGCCAGCAGCTTGGAGGGAGAAACAGATACGCAGTATTTT
TRBD1	NA	TRBJ1-1	TRBV5-4	CASSTGGNTEAFF	TGTGCCAGCAGCACAGGGGGGAACACTGAAGCTTTCTTT
TRBD2	NA	TRBJ2-7	TRBV9	CASNPGGSYEQYF	TGTGCCAGCAACCCGGGAGGGAGCTACGAGCAGTACTTC
TRBD1	NA	TRBJ2-7	TRBV7-4	CASMDRPSHYEQYF	TGTGCCAGCATGGACAGGCCCTCCCACTACGAGCAGTACTTC
NA	many	TRBJ2-2	TRBV7-8	CASNPGAYANTGELFF	TGTGCCAGCAACCCAGGGGCCTACGCGAACACCGGGGAGCTGTTTTTT
TRBD1	NA	TRBJ2-7	TRBV7-9	CASNDRDRGDEQYF	TGTGCCAGCAACGATCGGGACAGGGGGGACGAGCAGTACTTC
TRBD1	NA	TRBJ1-1	TRBV7-9	CASSQDRVYSGNTEAFF	TGTGCCAGCAGCCAAGACAGGGTTTACTCGGGGAACACTGAAGCTTTCTTT
NA	NA	TRBJ2-5	TRBV3-1/TRBV3-2	CASSPEKLYQETQYF	TGTGCCAGCAGTCCGGAGAAATTGTACCAAGAGACCCAGTACTTC
NA	once	TRBJ1-1	TRBV2	CASSEALGTMNTEAFF	TGTGCCAGCAGTGAAGCGCTGGGGACGATGAACACTGAAGCTTTCTTT
NA	once	TRBJ2-5	TRBV27	CASSLWGRETQYF	TGTGCCAGCAGTTTGTGGGGTAGAGAGACCCAGTACTTC
TRBD1	NA	TRBJ2-6	TRBV9	CASSHPGQGAFGANVLTF	TGTGCCAGCAGCCACCCGGGACAGGGGGCGTTTGGGGCCAACGTCCTGACTTTC
NA	NA	TRBJ2-5	TRBV5-1	CASSLHPYQETQYF	TGCGCCAGCAGCTTACACCCGTACCAAGAGACCCAGTACTTC
TRBD1	NA	TRBJ2-1	TRBV27	CASSFLGQENNEQFF	TGTGCCAGCAGTTTCCTGGGACAGGAAAACAATGAGCAGTTCTTC
NA	NA	TRBJ2-7	TRBV7-9	CASSLKSGYEQYF	TGTGCCAGCAGCCTAAAAAGCGGTTACGAGCAGTACTTC